This TCR beta chain was sequenced in a study of T cell responses to AZD1222 COVID-19 vaccine. The repertoire was sequenced with immunoSEQ multiplex PCR; TCRdb's copy has only in-frame clones and lacks some. In the table there are about 150,000 clones, approximately 92% of which are singletons. Broader study findings: A rise in Spike-specific TCR breadth and depth followed two AZD1222 doses. Baseline testing showed seropositivity in only a handful of AZD1222 recipients. Repertoires were obtained only post-peak T cell response.

Regarding this clone: Its cognate antigen is unknown.

This sequence was found in an adult in good health. Material: peripheral blood, obtained on day 0 of AZD1222 vaccination.

The CDR3: CASSSDKSNQPQHF. The CDR3 nucleotides are TGTGCCAGCAGCTCGGACAAGAGCAATCAGCCCCAGCATTTT. The rearrangement joins TRBV7-9 to TRBJ1-5, with a tentative D call TRBD1 (5 bases). CDR1 and CDR2 from the germline V gene are SEHNR and FQNEAQ (reference sequence). This CDR3 is 14 amino acids long. The germline V and J ends were trimmed by 4 bases and 1 base, with 8 bases remaining between them. The entire variable domain, with the rest obtained from reference TRBV7-9 and TRBJ1-5, is as follows: DTGVSQNPRHKITKRGQNVTFRCDPISEHNRLYWYRQTLGQGPEFLTYFQNEAQLEKSRLLSDRFSAERPKGSFSTLEIQRTEQGDSAMYLCASSSDKSNQPQHFGDGTRLSIL.